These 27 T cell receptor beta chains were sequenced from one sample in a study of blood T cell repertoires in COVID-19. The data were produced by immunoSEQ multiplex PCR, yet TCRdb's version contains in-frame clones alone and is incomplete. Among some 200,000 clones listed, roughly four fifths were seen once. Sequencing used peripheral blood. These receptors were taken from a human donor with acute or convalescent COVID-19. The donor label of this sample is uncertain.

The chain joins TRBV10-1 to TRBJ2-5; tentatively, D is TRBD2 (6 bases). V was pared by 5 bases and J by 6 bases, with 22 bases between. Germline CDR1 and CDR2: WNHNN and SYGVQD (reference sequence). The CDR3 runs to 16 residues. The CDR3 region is CASSPEGRDGRQTQYF. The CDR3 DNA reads TGCGCCAGCAGTCCCGAGGGGCGGGATGGTCGGCAGACCCAGTACTTC.

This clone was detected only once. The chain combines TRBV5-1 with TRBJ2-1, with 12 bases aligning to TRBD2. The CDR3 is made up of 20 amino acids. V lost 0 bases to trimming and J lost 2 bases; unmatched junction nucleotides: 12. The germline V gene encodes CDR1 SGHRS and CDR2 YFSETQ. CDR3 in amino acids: CASSLEFRLAGVGTYNEQFF. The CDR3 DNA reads TGCGCCAGCAGCTTGGAATTTAGACTAGCGGGAGTCGGTACCTACAATGAGCAGTTCTTC.

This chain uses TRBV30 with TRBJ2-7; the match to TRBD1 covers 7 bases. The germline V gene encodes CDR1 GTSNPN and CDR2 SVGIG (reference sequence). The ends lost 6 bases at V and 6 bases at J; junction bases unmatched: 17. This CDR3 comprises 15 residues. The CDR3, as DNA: TGTGCCTGCCCCCCAGGGGGTCCCCCCTTTTGCGAGCAGTACTTC. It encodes CACPPGGPPFCEQYF.

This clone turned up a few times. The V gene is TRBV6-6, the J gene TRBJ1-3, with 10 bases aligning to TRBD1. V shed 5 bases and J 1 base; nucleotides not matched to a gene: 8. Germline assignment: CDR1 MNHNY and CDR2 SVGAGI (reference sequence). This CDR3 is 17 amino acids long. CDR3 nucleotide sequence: TGTGCCAGCAGTCCCCGGGACAGGGGACTTTCTGGAAACACCATATATTTT. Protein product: CASSPRDRGLSGNTIYF.

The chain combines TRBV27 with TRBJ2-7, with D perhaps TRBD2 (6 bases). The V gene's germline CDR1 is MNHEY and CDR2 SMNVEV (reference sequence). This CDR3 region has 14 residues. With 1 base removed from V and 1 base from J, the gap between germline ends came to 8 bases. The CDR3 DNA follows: TGTGCCAGCAGTTTATTGCGGGGTTCCTACGAGCAGTACTTC. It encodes CASSLLRGSYEQYF.

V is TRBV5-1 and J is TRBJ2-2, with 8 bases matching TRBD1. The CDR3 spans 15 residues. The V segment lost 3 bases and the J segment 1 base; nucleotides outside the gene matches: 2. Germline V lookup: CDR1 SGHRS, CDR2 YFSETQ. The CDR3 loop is CASSSTGVNTGELFF. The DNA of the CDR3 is TGCGCCAGCAGCTCGACAGGGGTGAACACCGGGGAGCTGTTTTTT.

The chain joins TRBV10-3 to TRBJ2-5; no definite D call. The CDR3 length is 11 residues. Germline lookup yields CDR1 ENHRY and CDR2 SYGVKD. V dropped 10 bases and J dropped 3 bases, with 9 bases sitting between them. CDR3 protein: CATSQEETQYF. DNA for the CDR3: TGTGCCACCTCCCAGGAAGAGACCCAGTACTTC.

The CDR3 DNA reads TGTGCCAGCAGCTACCTACTAGCTTCACCCCTCCACTTT. Amino acids: CASSYLLASPLHF. J is TRBJ1-6 and V is TRBV7-9; no reliable D call. The CDR3 is 13 amino acids. Germline CDR1 and CDR2: SEHNR and FQNEAQ (reference sequence). V dropped 4 bases and J dropped 9 bases, with 10 bases sitting between them.

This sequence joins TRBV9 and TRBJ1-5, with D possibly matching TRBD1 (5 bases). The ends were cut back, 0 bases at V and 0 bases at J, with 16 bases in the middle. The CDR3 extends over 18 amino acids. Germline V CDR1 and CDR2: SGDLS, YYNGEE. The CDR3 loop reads CASSVAVTGDLSNQPQHF. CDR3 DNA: TGTGCCAGCAGCGTAGCTGTCACGGGGGACCTTAGCAATCAGCCCCAGCATTTT.

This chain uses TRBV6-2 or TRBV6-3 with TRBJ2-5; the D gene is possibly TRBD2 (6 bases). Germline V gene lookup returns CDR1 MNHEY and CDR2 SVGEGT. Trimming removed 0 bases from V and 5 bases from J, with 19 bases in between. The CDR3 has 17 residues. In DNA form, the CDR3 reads TGTGCCAGCAGTTACTCTATAGGCCGGGACTCAGGGGAGACCCAGTACTTC. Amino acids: CASSYSIGRDSGETQYF.

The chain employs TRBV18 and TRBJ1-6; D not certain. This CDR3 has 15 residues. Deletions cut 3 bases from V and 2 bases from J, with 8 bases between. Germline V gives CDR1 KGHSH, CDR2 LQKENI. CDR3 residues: CASSPPGTYNSPLHF. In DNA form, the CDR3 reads TGTGCCAGCTCACCGCCGGGTACCTATAATTCACCCCTCCACTTT.

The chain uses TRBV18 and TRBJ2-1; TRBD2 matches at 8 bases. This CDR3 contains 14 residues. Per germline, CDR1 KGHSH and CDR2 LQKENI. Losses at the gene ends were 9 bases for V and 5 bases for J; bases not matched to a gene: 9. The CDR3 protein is CASSAGAADNEQFF. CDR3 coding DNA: TGTGCCAGTTCAGCGGGAGCTGCCGACAATGAGCAGTTCTTC.

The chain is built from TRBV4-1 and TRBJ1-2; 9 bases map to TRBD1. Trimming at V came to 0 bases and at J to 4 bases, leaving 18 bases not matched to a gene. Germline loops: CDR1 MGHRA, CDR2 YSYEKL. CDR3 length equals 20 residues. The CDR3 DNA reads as TGCGCCAGCAGCCAAGATAAGTCGGGACAGGGCGGTCGGTGGCCCTATGGCTACACCTTC. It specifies CASSQDKSGQGGRWPYGYTF.

CDR3 residues: CSATPADTQYF. In DNA, the CDR3 is TGCAGTGCCACTCCGGCAGATACGCAGTATTTT. The chain has TRBV20-1 and TRBJ2-3; D is undetermined. Deletions cut 6 bases from V and 4 bases from J, with 8 bases between. Germline lookup yields CDR1 DFQATT and CDR2 SNEGSKA (reference sequence). The CDR3 sequence is 11 residues long.

For the CDR3, the DNA is TGTGCCAGCTCCCCGACTAGCGGGAGGGCCTATGAGCAGTTCTTC. It yields the protein CASSPTSGRAYEQFF. The rearrangement links TRBV18 to TRBJ2-1; 14 bases agree with TRBD2. There are 15 residues in the CDR3. Trimming removed 6 bases from V and 8 bases from J; junction bases left unmatched: 6. Germline V gene sequence: CDR1 KGHSH, CDR2 LQKENI.

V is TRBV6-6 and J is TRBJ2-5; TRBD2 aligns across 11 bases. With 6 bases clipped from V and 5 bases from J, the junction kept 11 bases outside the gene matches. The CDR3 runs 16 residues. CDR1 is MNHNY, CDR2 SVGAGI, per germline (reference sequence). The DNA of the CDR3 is TGTGCCAGCAGACATACCCTAGCGGGAGGCGGGGAGACCCAGTACTTC. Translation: CASRHTLAGGGETQYF.

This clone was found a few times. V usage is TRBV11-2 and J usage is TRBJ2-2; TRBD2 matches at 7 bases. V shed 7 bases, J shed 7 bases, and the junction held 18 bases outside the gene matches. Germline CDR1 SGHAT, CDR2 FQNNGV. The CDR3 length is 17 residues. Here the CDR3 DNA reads TGTGCCAGCACCCTCAACCCCCGGACCCCGGGAGGCGGGGAGCTGTTTTTT. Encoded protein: CASTLNPRTPGGGELFF.

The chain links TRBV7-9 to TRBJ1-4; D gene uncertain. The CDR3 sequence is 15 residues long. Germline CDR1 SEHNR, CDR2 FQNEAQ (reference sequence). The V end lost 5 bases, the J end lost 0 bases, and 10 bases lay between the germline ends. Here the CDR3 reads CASSATVATNEKLFF. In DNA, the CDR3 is TGTGCCAGCAGCGCCACTGTCGCAACTAATGAAAAACTGTTTTTT.

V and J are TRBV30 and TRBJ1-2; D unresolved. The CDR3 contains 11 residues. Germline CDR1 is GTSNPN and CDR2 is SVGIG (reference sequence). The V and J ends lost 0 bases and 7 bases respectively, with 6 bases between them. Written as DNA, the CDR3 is TGTGCCTGGAGTGTACTAGGTGGCTACACCTTC. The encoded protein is CAWSVLGGYTF.

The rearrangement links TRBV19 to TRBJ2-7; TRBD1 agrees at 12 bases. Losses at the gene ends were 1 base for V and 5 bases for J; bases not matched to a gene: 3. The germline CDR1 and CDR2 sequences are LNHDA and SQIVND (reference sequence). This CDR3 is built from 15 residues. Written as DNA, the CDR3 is TGTGCCAGTAGTATAGCGGGGACAGGGGGCAACGAGCAGTACTTC. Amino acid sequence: CASSIAGTGGNEQYF.

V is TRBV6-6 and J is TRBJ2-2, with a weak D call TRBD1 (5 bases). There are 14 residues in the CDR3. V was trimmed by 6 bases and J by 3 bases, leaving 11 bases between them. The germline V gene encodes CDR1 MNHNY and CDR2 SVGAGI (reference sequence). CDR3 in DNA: TGTGCCAGCAGAGAAGGACATTACACCGGGGAGCTGTTTTTT. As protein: CASREGHYTGELFF.

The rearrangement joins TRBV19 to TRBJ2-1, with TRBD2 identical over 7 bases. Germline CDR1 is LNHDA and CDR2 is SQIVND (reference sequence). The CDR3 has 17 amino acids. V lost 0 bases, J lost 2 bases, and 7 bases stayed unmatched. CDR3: CASSIDGAGATYNEQFF. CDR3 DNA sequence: TGTGCCAGTAGTATAGATGGTGCGGGAGCAACCTACAATGAGCAGTTCTTC.

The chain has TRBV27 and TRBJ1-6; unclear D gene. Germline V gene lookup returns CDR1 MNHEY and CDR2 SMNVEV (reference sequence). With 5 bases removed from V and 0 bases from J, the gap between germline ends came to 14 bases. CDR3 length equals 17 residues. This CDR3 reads CASSRATVSSYNSPLHF. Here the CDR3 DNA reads TGTGCCAGCAGTCGCGCAACAGTGAGCTCCTATAATTCACCCCTCCACTTT.

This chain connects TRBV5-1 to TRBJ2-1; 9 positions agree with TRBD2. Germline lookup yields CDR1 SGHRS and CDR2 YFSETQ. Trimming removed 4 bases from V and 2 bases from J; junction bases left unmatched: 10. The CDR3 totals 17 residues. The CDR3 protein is CASSPSPSGTTYNEQFF. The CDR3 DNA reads TGCGCCAGCAGCCCGTCGCCTAGCGGGACTACCTACAATGAGCAGTTCTTC.

CDR3 protein: CASQPGNGNTYEQYF. In nucleotides, the CDR3 is TGTGCCAGTCAACCCGGGAATGGGAATACCTACGAGCAGTACTTC. The chain has TRBV19 and TRBJ2-7; tentative D call: TRBD2 (5 bases). The CDR3 runs to 15 residues. V gave up 8 bases and J gave up 2 bases, with 19 bases separating them. In germline, CDR1 is LNHDA, CDR2 SQIVND (reference sequence).

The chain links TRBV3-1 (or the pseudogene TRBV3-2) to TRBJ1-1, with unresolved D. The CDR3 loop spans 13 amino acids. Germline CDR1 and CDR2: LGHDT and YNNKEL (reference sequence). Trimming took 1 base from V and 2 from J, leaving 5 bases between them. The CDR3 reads CASSQGGNTEAFF. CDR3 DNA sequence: TGTGCCAGCAGCCAAGGAGGAAACACTGAAGCTTTCTTT.

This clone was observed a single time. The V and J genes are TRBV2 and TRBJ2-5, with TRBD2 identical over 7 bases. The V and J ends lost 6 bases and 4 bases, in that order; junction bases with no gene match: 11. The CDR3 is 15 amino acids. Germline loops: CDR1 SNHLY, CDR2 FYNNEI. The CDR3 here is CASSLRTSIAETQYF. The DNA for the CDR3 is TGTGCCAGCAGCCTACGGACTAGTATAGCAGAGACCCAGTACTTC.